The 32 T cell receptor beta chains in this list originate from one sample, sequenced in a study of blood T cell repertoires in COVID-19. TCRdb keeps only in-frame clones here, not all; method: immunoSEQ multiplex PCR. The table records a few hundred thousand clones, approximately 89% of them present only once. The sequenced material came from peripheral blood. The receptor source for this set is a woman in her fifties or sixties with COVID-19, enrolled during active disease.

The chain uses TRBV12-3 or TRBV12-4 and TRBJ1-1; 7 bases fit TRBD1. J lost 7 bases, V lost 6 bases, and 8 bases had no gene match. The length of the CDR3 is 13 residues. The CDR3 is CASSATRGVEAFF. The CDR3 DNA is TGTGCCAGCAGCGCGACCAGGGGGGTTGAAGCTTTCTTT.

V and J are TRBV2 and TRBJ1-5; D might be TRBD1 (6 bases). There are 15 residues in the CDR3. Germline V gene sequence: CDR1 SNHLY, CDR2 FYNNEI. V lost 6 bases and J lost 6, with 18 bases in between. The CDR3 DNA is TGTGCCAGCAGCTCCACTTCAGGGGCCGGTCAGCCCCAGCATTTT. Its protein product is CASSSTSGAGQPQHF.

V usage is TRBV5-1 and J usage is TRBJ1-1; 8 bases line up with TRBD1. The CDR3 is made up of 14 amino acids. Germline loops: CDR1 SGHRS, CDR2 YFSETQ. Losses at the gene ends were 4 bases for V and 1 base for J; bases not matched to a gene: 3. CDR3 coding DNA: TGCGCCAGCAGCATCGGGACAGGGAACACTGAAGCTTTCTTT. It translates to CASSIGTGNTEAFF.

The chain recombines TRBV5-1 with TRBJ1-1, with D possibly matching TRBD1 (6 bases). The CDR3 covers 14 residues. The germline V and J ends were trimmed by 4 bases and 0 bases, with 10 bases remaining between them. Looked up from germline, CDR1 is SGHRS and CDR2 is YFSETQ. The CDR3, as DNA: TGCGCCAGCAGCAACGGACAGCTGAACACTGAAGCTTTCTTT. It translates to CASSNGQLNTEAFF.

The count of this clone is one. This chain connects TRBV11-2 to TRBJ1-3; D is perhaps TRBD1 (6 bases). The V end lost 1 base, the J end lost 0 bases, and 7 bases lay between the germline ends. This CDR3 is built from 15 residues. Germline assignment: CDR1 SGHAT and CDR2 FQNNGV. CDR3 sequence (DNA): TGTGCCAGCAGCTTAGGGGGGCTCTCTGGAAACACCATATATTTT. Encoded protein: CASSLGGLSGNTIYF.

J is TRBJ2-1 and V is TRBV5-1, with 12 positions matching TRBD2. Trimming at V came to 2 bases and at J to 7 bases, leaving 4 bases not matched to a gene. Germline V lookup: CDR1 SGHRS, CDR2 YFSETQ. This CDR3 is 15 amino acids long. In DNA form, the CDR3 reads TGCGCCAGCAGCTTACCCGGGACTAGCGGGAATGAGCAGTTCTTC. Translated, it gives CASSLPGTSGNEQFF.

The chain uses TRBV5-1 and TRBJ2-5; D might be TRBD2 (5 bases). Germline V lookup: CDR1 SGHRS, CDR2 YFSETQ. The V end was cut by 4 bases, the J end by 1 base, with 17 bases between. This CDR3 comprises 16 residues. The CDR3: CASSLNAGVSQETQYF. Here the CDR3 DNA reads TGCGCCAGCAGCCTAAATGCCGGGGTTAGCCAAGAGACCCAGTACTTC.

The J gene is TRBJ1-2, the V gene TRBV9; 7 nucleotides match TRBD1. V shed 4 bases, J shed 8 bases, and the junction held 8 bases outside the gene matches. CDR1 and CDR2 (germline): SGDLS, YYNGEE. This CDR3 contains 13 residues. CDR3 residues: CASSTGAGYGYTF. In DNA form, the CDR3 reads TGTGCCAGCAGCACAGGGGCAGGGTACGGCTACACCTTC.

V gene TRBV21-1 combines with J gene TRBJ1-3; the listed D gene, TRBD1, was not tested against the DNA. TRBV21-1 is given as a pseudogene. The CDR3 runs 15 residues. The chain's CDR3 is CASRGGQIAGNTIYF. In DNA, the CDR3 is TGTGCCAGCAGAGGGGGACAGATTGCTGGAAACACCATATATTTT.

The V call is TRBV6-5, the J call TRBJ1-2; 10 nucleotides match TRBD1. Germline assignment: CDR1 MNHEY and CDR2 SVGAGI. Trimming cost V 2 bases and J 7 bases; bases outside gene matches: 4. The CDR3 spans 14 residues. The CDR3 is CASSYLWDRGGYTF. Written as DNA, the CDR3 is TGTGCCAGCAGTTACCTCTGGGACAGGGGTGGCTACACCTTC.

The chain has TRBV24-1 and TRBJ2-1; perhaps TRBD2 as D (6 bases). Trimming took off 0 bases at V and 6 bases at J, with 14 bases between the two ends. Germline loops: CDR1 KGHDR, CDR2 SFDVKD. The CDR3 is 16 residues long. For the CDR3, the DNA is TGTGCCACCAGTGATTTGAGTGTCGGGGGTTCCAATGAGCAGTTCTTC. Its translation is CATSDLSVGGSNEQFF.

The chain combines TRBV7-9 with TRBJ2-3, with TRBD2 matching 8 bases. The length of the CDR3 is 16 residues. V lost 2 bases and J lost 4; bases outside the gene matches: 8. Germline V gene sequence: CDR1 SEHNR, CDR2 FQNEAQ (reference sequence). CDR3 residues: CASSLTLAGGPDTQYF. CDR3 DNA: TGTGCCAGCAGCTTAACGTTGGCGGGGGGCCCAGATACGCAGTATTTT. The full variable domain, with the rest looked up from reference TRBV7-9 and TRBJ2-3, is DTGVSQNPRHKITKRGQNVTFRCDPISEHNRLYWYRQTLGQGPEFLTYFQNEAQLEKSRLLSDRFSAERPKGSFSTLEIQRTEQGDSAMYLCASSLTLAGGPDTQYFGPGTRLTVL.

The rearrangement joins TRBV5-1 to TRBJ2-7; a possible D gene is TRBD1 (5 bases). V was pared by 5 bases and J by 2 bases, with 11 bases between. This CDR3 has 13 residues. Germline values: CDR1 SGHRS, CDR2 YFSETQ. As DNA, the CDR3 is TGCGCCAGCAGAGGGGCAGGGCCCTACGAGCAGTACTTC. Translating it yields CASRGAGPYEQYF. The full variable domain, its missing parts supplied by reference TRBV5-1 and TRBJ2-7, is KAGVTQTPRYLIKTRGQQVTLSCSPISGHRSVSWYQQTPGQGLQFLFEYFSETQRNKGNFPGRFSGRQFSNSRSEMNVSTLELGDSALYLCASRGAGPYEQYFGPGTRLTVT.

The V call is TRBV19, the J call TRBJ1-1; 12 bases match TRBD1. In germline, CDR1 is LNHDA, CDR2 SQIVND (reference sequence). The CDR3 is made up of 15 amino acids. With 6 bases clipped from V and 5 bases from J, the junction kept 7 bases outside the gene matches. The CDR3 DNA reads as TGTGCCAGTAGGGGGGGACAGGGGGCGCGAACTGAAGCTTTCTTT. Its protein product is CASRGGQGARTEAFF. The full variable domain, rest sourced from reference TRBV19 and TRBJ1-1, is DGGITQSPKYLFRKEGQNVTLSCEQNLNHDAMYWYRQDPGQGLRLIYYSQIVNDFQKGDIAEGYSVSREKKESFPLTVTSAQKNPTAFYLCASRGGQGARTEAFFGQGTRLTVV.

The chain employs TRBV18 and TRBJ1-3, with D unclear. Germline V CDR1 and CDR2: KGHSH, LQKENI. The CDR3 is 15 residues long. The V end was cut by 2 bases, the J end by 1 base, with 9 bases between. In DNA form, the CDR3 reads TGTGCCAGCTCACCATCCTCCGGGTCTGGAAACACCATATATTTT. Its protein product is CASSPSSGSGNTIYF.

This clone appeared once. This chain joins TRBV6-5 and TRBJ1-2; no reliable D call. Germline loops: CDR1 MNHEY, CDR2 SVGAGI. The CDR3 is 15 residues long. With 0 bases removed from V and 6 bases from J, the gap between germline ends came to 14 bases. CDR3 sequence (DNA): TGTGCCAGCAGTTACTCGACGCCGGTTCGGGATGGCTACACCTTC. Protein sequence: CASSYSTPVRDGYTF.

The chain carries TRBV19 and TRBJ2-7, with D maybe TRBD1 (6 bases). The CDR3 length is 16 residues. Germline CDR1 is LNHDA and CDR2 is SQIVND (reference sequence). V gave up 2 bases and J gave up 0 bases, with 14 bases separating them. Written as DNA, the CDR3 is TGTGCCAGTAGTATATTGGGTGGACAGAGCTCCTACGAGCAGTACTTC. This gives the protein CASSILGGQSSYEQYF.

The chain is built from TRBV27 and TRBJ1-2; TRBD1 matches 7 bases. This CDR3 region has 13 residues. In germline, CDR1 is MNHEY, CDR2 SMNVEV (reference sequence). J was trimmed by 4 bases and V by 6 bases; bases with no gene match: 5. Written as DNA, the CDR3 is TGTGCCAGCAGCCCAGACAGGGTCTATGGCTACACCTTC. This encodes CASSPDRVYGYTF.

The CDR3 bases are TGTGCCACCAGCAGAGATCCCCTGACAGATACGCAGTATTTT. Amino acid sequence: CATSRDPLTDTQYF. The chain couples TRBV15 to TRBJ2-3; D is ambiguous. Germline V lookup: CDR1 LNHNV, CDR2 YYDKDF (reference sequence). V lost 0 bases and J lost 3, with 7 bases in between. The CDR3 has 14 amino acids.

The gene calls are TRBV9 and TRBJ1-1; 8 nucleotides match TRBD1. The CDR3 spans 13 residues. The V gene's germline CDR1 is SGDLS and CDR2 YYNGEE. Losses at the gene ends were 7 bases for V and 4 bases for J; bases not matched to a gene: 6. The CDR3 region has the DNA TGTGCCAGCGGACAGGGATCTTCCACTGAAGCTTTCTTT. This gives the protein CASGQGSSTEAFF.

This sequence joins TRBV23-1 and TRBJ2-1; 7 positions match TRBD1. TRBV23-1 is an ORF, and what it does is uncertain. This CDR3 region has 15 residues. V shed 4 bases, J shed 5 bases, and the junction held 8 bases outside the gene matches. CDR3 DNA sequence: TGCGCCAGCAGTCGGTATCTCGACAGGGACAATGAGCAGTTCTTC. Protein sequence: CASSRYLDRDNEQFF.

The V gene is TRBV4-1, the J gene TRBJ1-4, with no clear D. V was trimmed by 1 base and J by 4 bases, leaving 10 bases between them. The length of the CDR3 is 15 residues. Germline V lookup: CDR1 MGHRA, CDR2 YSYEKL. CDR3 DNA: TGCGCCAGCAGCCAAGGGGCGGGGAATAATGAAAAACTGTTTTTT. This codes for CASSQGAGNNEKLFF.

The rearrangement joins TRBV6-1 to TRBJ2-7, with a tentative D call TRBD1 (6 bases). The CDR3 sequence is 16 residues long. Per the germline V gene, CDR1 is MNHNS and CDR2 is SASEGT. Trimming took 0 bases from V and 2 from J, leaving 14 bases between them. CDR3 loop: CASSEATGYYPYEQYF. The CDR3 coding sequence is TGTGCCAGCAGTGAAGCGACAGGCTATTACCCCTACGAGCAGTACTTC.

The V gene is TRBV12-3 or TRBV12-4, the J gene TRBJ1-1, with a possible D match to TRBD1 (6 bases). This CDR3 is 13 amino acids long. With 10 bases removed from V and 4 bases from J, the gap between germline ends came to 16 bases. The chain's CDR3 is CAIRYRVFTEAFF. The CDR3 nucleotides are TGTGCCATCCGCTACAGGGTTTTCACTGAAGCTTTCTTT.

This chain uses TRBV11-2 with TRBJ1-4, with TRBD1 matching 7 bases. The trim removed 4 bases at V and 0 bases at J, leaving 5 bases unmatched. Looked up from germline, CDR1 is SGHAT and CDR2 is FQNNGV. This CDR3 contains 16 residues. The CDR3 DNA reads as TGTGCCAGCAGCTCCGGGACAGAAGCAACTAATGAAAAACTGTTTTTT. Amino acid sequence: CASSSGTEATNEKLFF.

The chain joins TRBV27 to TRBJ2-3; 7 nucleotides line up with TRBD2. Germline V gene sequence: CDR1 MNHEY, CDR2 SMNVEV (reference sequence). The CDR3 spans 14 residues. The ends lost 2 bases at V and 6 bases at J; junction bases unmatched: 5. The CDR3 coding sequence is TGTGCCAGCAGTTTAGGAGCGGGGTCGGATACGCAGTATTTT. Protein product: CASSLGAGSDTQYF.

This clone was seen a handful of times. The CDR3: CASSEAQGVGYGYTF. In DNA form, the CDR3 reads TGTGCCAGCAGTGAAGCACAGGGGGTAGGCTATGGCTACACCTTC. The chain carries TRBV6-1 and TRBJ1-2; 8 nucleotides align to TRBD1. Germline lookup yields CDR1 MNHNS and CDR2 SASEGT. V gave up 0 bases and J gave up 4 bases; unmatched junction bases: 4. This CDR3 spans 15 amino acids.

This clone was detected only once. The chain is built from TRBV11-1 and TRBJ2-7; unclear D gene. This CDR3 region has 14 residues. Per the germline V gene, CDR1 is SGHAT and CDR2 is FQDESV (reference sequence). The ends were cut back, 5 bases at V and 1 base at J, with 12 bases in the middle. The CDR3 nucleotides are TGTGCCAGCAGCCGAGAGTTTCTTTCCTACGAGCAGTACTTC. This gives the protein CASSREFLSYEQYF.

The CDR3 DNA sequence: TGTGCCAGCAGCTTGGGGACAATTGGAGGCTACACCTTC. Amino acid sequence: CASSLGTIGGYTF. This sequence joins TRBV5-6 and TRBJ1-2; possible D gene TRBD1, 5 bases. The V gene lost 0 bases and the J gene lost 8 bases, with 11 bases spanning the gap. This CDR3 is 13 amino acids long. Germline V gene data show CDR1 as SGHDT and CDR2 as YYEEEE.

This CDR3 reads CASSPPRGAPTEAFF. The CDR3 nucleotides are TGTGCCAGCAGCCCCCCCCGCGGGGCCCCGACTGAAGCTTTCTTT. This chain uses TRBV11-1 with TRBJ1-1; possible D gene TRBD1, 5 bases. This CDR3 has 15 residues. The V end lost 5 bases, the J end lost 5 bases, and 18 bases lay between the germline ends. Germline lookup yields CDR1 SGHAT and CDR2 FQDESV (reference sequence).

The chain has TRBV7-6 and TRBJ2-7; 8 nucleotides match TRBD1. Germline values: CDR1 SGHVS, CDR2 FNYEAQ. This CDR3 region has 15 residues. V was clipped by 5 bases and J by 4 bases; unmatched bases: 10. The CDR3 reads CASSPGQGDIYEQYF. The CDR3 DNA is TGTGCCAGCAGCCCCGGACAGGGTGATATTTACGAGCAGTACTTC.

J is TRBJ2-3 and V is TRBV5-1, with 9 nucleotides matching TRBD2. CDR1 is SGHRS and CDR2 is YFSETQ in the germline V gene. CDR3 length equals 15 residues. Germline trimming cut 4 bases from V and 4 bases from J; bases unmatched to any gene: 7. CDR3: CASSELAGRPDTQYF. As DNA, the CDR3 is TGCGCCAGCAGCGAGCTAGCGGGGAGGCCAGATACGCAGTATTTT. The whole variable domain, filled in from reference TRBV5-1 and TRBJ2-3, reads KAGVTQTPRYLIKTRGQQVTLSCSPISGHRSVSWYQQTPGQGLQFLFEYFSETQRNKGNFPGRFSGRQFSNSRSEMNVSTLELGDSALYLCASSELAGRPDTQYFGPGTRLTVL.